Each of the 24 T cell receptor beta chains below was sequenced from the same sample in a study of CD8 T cells in Susac syndrome. It was with random hexamers that about 0.45 to 1 ug RNA was reverse transcribed. TCRdb redid the calling of the immunoSEQ multiplex PCR reads with MiXCR, one entry per CDR3 protein. This table holds a few hundred thousand distinct CDR3 sequences, 85% to 95% found once. Material for sequencing was CD4+ T cells from PBMCs. These receptors were collected from a human donor with multiple sclerosis.

The chain combines TRBV29-1 with TRBJ2-5, with D possibly TRBD2 on 5 matching bases. V lost 4 bases and J 5 bases, leaving 11 bases between the germline ends. There are 12 residues in the CDR3. Germline loops: CDR1 SQVTM, CDR2 ANQGSEA. The CDR3: CSVARVGETQYF. The DNA for the CDR3 is TGCAGCGTTGCGCGGGTGGGGGAGACCCAGTACTTC. The full variable domain, in which reference TRBV29-1 and TRBJ2-5 provide the parts outside the CDR3, is SAVISQKPSRDICQRGTSLTIQCQVDSQVTMMFWYRQQPGQSLTLIATANQGSEATYESGFVIDKFPISRPNLTFSTLTVSNMSPEDSSIYLCSVARVGETQYFGPGTRLLVL.

The gene calls are TRBV27 and TRBJ1-1; D is ambiguous. V was shortened by 5 bases and J by 5 bases, with 18 bases between the two germline ends. CDR1 MNHEY and CDR2 SMNVEV come from the germline V gene (reference sequence). The CDR3 has 15 residues. The CDR3 protein is CASSQPGILWTEAFF. In DNA form, the CDR3 reads TGTGCCAGCAGTCAGCCCGGGATATTGTGGACTGAAGCTTTCTTT.

V usage is TRBV28 and J usage is TRBJ1-1; TRBD1 might be the D (5 bases). Trimming took off 2 bases at V and 0 bases at J, with 10 bases between the two ends. The CDR3 length is 15 residues. Germline V gives CDR1 MDHEN, CDR2 SYDVKM. CDR3 region: CASSLERGLNTEAFF. The CDR3 nucleotides read TGTGCCAGCAGTTTAGAACGGGGCTTGAACACTGAAGCTTTCTTT.

The chain couples TRBV7-6 to TRBJ2-4; TRBD2 is a possible D gene (5 bases). The germline V gene encodes CDR1 SGHVS and CDR2 FNYEAQ. The CDR3 covers 15 residues. V lost 1 base and J lost 6, with 13 bases in between. CDR3 protein: CASSLGPDGGNIQYF. For the CDR3, the DNA is TGTGCCAGCAGCTTAGGTCCGGACGGAGGAAACATTCAGTACTTC.

The chain couples TRBV30 to TRBJ1-2; 8 nucleotides match TRBD1. The CDR3 sequence is 13 residues long. Germline CDR1 and CDR2: GTSNPN and SVGIG (reference sequence). Losses at the gene ends were 5 bases for V and 0 bases for J; bases not matched to a gene: 2. The DNA of the CDR3 is TGTGCCTGGGGGACAGGCTCTAACTATGGCTACACCTTC. It is translated as CAWGTGSNYGYTF.

The chain uses TRBV27 and TRBJ2-7, with unresolved D. The CDR3 totals 12 residues. The V gene's germline CDR1 is MNHEY and CDR2 SMNVEV (reference sequence). V lost 3 bases to trimming and J lost 4 bases, with 7 bases between them. The CDR3 sequence: CASSFPYYEQYF. DNA of the CDR3: TGTGCCAGCAGTTTCCCCTATTACGAGCAGTACTTC.

This chain links TRBV30 with TRBJ1-2; D is unresolved. Trimming took 5 bases from V and 8 from J, leaving 18 bases between them. Germline V gives CDR1 GTSNPN, CDR2 SVGIG (reference sequence). The CDR3 is made up of 13 amino acids. The CDR3 reads CAWGPTGEGGYTF. The CDR3 nucleotides read TGTGCCTGGGGACCCACCGGGGAGGGCGGCTACACCTTC.

This chain connects TRBV6-6 to TRBJ2-1; 7 positions agree with TRBD2. After removal of 5 bases from V and 8 bases from J, the junction contained 9 bases not matched to a gene. CDR1 and CDR2 (germline): MNHNY, SVGAGI (reference sequence). This CDR3 is 14 amino acids long. In DNA form, the CDR3 reads TGTGCCAGCAGTCCCCAACCGGGACTACATGAGCAGTTCTTC. Translated: CASSPQPGLHEQFF.

This clonotype was seen just once. The chain uses TRBV24-1 and TRBJ1-3, with D hard to call. V gave up 4 bases and J gave up 2 bases, with 5 bases separating them. The CDR3 loop spans 13 amino acids. Germline-derived CDR1 and CDR2 are KGHDR and SFDVKD. CDR3 protein: CATSDPPGNTIYF. The CDR3 DNA sequence: TGTGCCACCAGTGACCCTCCTGGAAACACCATATATTTT.

The chain links TRBV5-1 to TRBJ2-4; D may be TRBD2 (6 bases). With 3 bases removed from V and 3 bases from J, the gap between germline ends came to 10 bases. The CDR3 extends over 14 amino acids. CDR1 SGHRS and CDR2 YFSETQ come from the germline V gene. DNA of the CDR3: TGCGCCAGCAGCTGGAGGGCCCACAAAAACATTCAGTACTTC. Translating it yields CASSWRAHKNIQYF.

The rearrangement links TRBV5-1 to TRBJ2-7, with D hard to call. The CDR3 loop spans 13 amino acids. Germline V lookup: CDR1 SGHRS, CDR2 YFSETQ. The germline V and J ends were trimmed by 0 bases and 7 bases, with 11 bases remaining between them. In DNA form, the CDR3 reads TGCGCCAGCAGCTTGGAGCCGGGTCTGGAGCAGTACGTC. Its translation is CASSLEPGLEQYV.

The chain employs TRBV28 and TRBJ1-2; D remains unclear. The V end lost 6 bases, the J end lost 4 bases, and 15 bases lay between the germline ends. This CDR3 region has 14 residues. Germline V lookup: CDR1 MDHEN, CDR2 SYDVKM. The CDR3 DNA sequence: TGTGCCAGCAGCCCCATCGGCGGCCCCTATGGCTACACCTTC. Its protein is CASSPIGGPYGYTF.

The genes are TRBV4-1 and TRBJ1-6, with a weak D call TRBD1 (5 bases). The CDR3 loop spans 18 amino acids. Germline V CDR1 and CDR2: MGHRA, YSYEKL. Trimming removed 0 bases from V and 0 bases from J, with 12 bases in between. The CDR3 region has the DNA TGCGCCAGCAGCCAAGATGGGGCCGGAGGCTCCTATAATTCACCCCTCCACTTT. Amino acids: CASSQDGAGGSYNSPLHF.

This chain connects TRBV28 to TRBJ1-6, with D uncertain. This CDR3 has 16 amino acids. Germline V CDR1 and CDR2: MDHEN, SYDVKM. V lost 3 bases to trimming and J lost 7 bases, with 16 bases between them. The CDR3 region has the DNA TGTGCCAGCAGTTTTCCCGGGAGGTCCTGGAATTCACCCCTCCACTTT. Amino acid sequence: CASSFPGRSWNSPLHF. Full variable domain (missing parts from reference TRBV28 and TRBJ1-6): DVKVTQSSRYLVKRTGEKVFLECVQDMDHENMFWYRQDPGLGLRLIYFSYDVKMKEKGDIPEGYSVSREKKERFSLILESASTNQTSMYLCASSFPGRSWNSPLHFGNGTRLTVT.

The J gene is TRBJ2-2, the V gene TRBV19; 10 bases map to TRBD1. Germline values: CDR1 LNHDA, CDR2 SQIVND (reference sequence). Losses at the gene ends were 5 bases for V and 7 bases for J; bases not matched to a gene: 7. The CDR3 spans 15 residues. CDR3 in amino acids: CASSGGTGVVGELFF. The CDR3 DNA follows: TGTGCCAGTAGTGGGGGGACAGGGGTTGTCGGGGAGCTGTTTTTT. The variable domain in full, completed from reference TRBV19 and TRBJ2-2, reads DGGITQSPKYLFRKEGQNVTLSCEQNLNHDAMYWYRQDPGQGLRLIYYSQIVNDFQKGDIAEGYSVSREKKESFPLTVTSAQKNPTAFYLCASSGGTGVVGELFFGEGSRLTVL.

V gene TRBV19 combines with J gene TRBJ2-3; D unclear. The germline gives CDR1 LNHDA, CDR2 SQIVND (reference sequence). The CDR3 is 16 amino acids. Between the trimmed V and J ends, which lost 1 base and 0 bases, there was a span of 11 bases. The DNA of the CDR3 is TGTGCCAGTAGTATAGGCGGTGATTCGAGCACAGATACGCAGTATTTT. Amino acid sequence: CASSIGGDSSTDTQYF.

The chain employs TRBV10-2 and TRBJ2-5; 7 bases are shared with TRBD1. V was pared by 7 bases and J by 4 bases, with 6 bases of the junction left unmatched. CDR3 size: 13 residues. Germline V gene data show CDR1 as WSHSY and CDR2 as SAAADI. The CDR3 reads CASILGGGETQYF. Written as DNA, the CDR3 is TGCGCCAGCATCCTAGGGGGCGGAGAGACCCAGTACTTC.

The gene calls are TRBV6-7 and TRBJ1-6; no clear D gene. TRBV6-7 is recorded as an ORF, its role being uncertain. The CDR3 consists of 13 residues. Trimming shortened V by 7 bases and J by 4 bases, and 8 bases separated the two germline ends. The CDR3 nucleotides read TGTGCCAGCACCAGCAGATATAATTCACCCCTCCACTTT. This translates into CASTSRYNSPLHF.

This clonotype has just one count. The CDR3 loop reads CASSYENVGAGELFF. CDR3 bases: TGTGCCAGCAGCTACGAGAACGTGGGCGCGGGGGAGCTGTTTTTT. This chain connects TRBV7-8 to TRBJ2-2, with no clear D. V dropped 4 bases and J dropped 8 bases, with 17 bases sitting between them. This CDR3 has 15 residues. CDR1 is SGHVS, CDR2 FQNEAQ, per germline.

The CDR3 region has the DNA TGTGCCTGGAGGGGGACAGGGGGCTTGGATAGAAGGGCCTACGAGCAGTACTTC. Its translation: CAWRGTGGLDRRAYEQYF. The rearrangement links TRBV30 to TRBJ2-7; 12 nucleotides match TRBD1. V shed 3 bases, J shed 2 bases, and the junction held 14 bases outside the gene matches. The V gene's germline CDR1 is GTSNPN and CDR2 SVGIG (reference sequence). The CDR3 runs to 18 residues.

V and J are TRBV6-2 or TRBV6-3 and TRBJ1-5; no definite D call. In germline, CDR1 is MNHEY, CDR2 SVGEGT. This CDR3 region has 13 residues. V lost 7 bases and J lost 10, with 17 bases in between. The CDR3 here is CASTVDLTGPQHF. The DNA for the CDR3 is TGTGCCAGCACCGTAGACCTCACCGGACCCCAGCATTTT.

The chain is built from TRBV29-1 and TRBJ1-1; D possibly corresponds to TRBD1 (5 bases). Trimming removed 4 bases at V and 4 bases at J, with 13 bases between. Germline V gives CDR1 SQVTM, CDR2 ANQGSEA. The CDR3 has 13 residues. Here the CDR3 DNA reads TGCAGCGTTGTCCGGCAGGGTGGCACTGAAGCTTTCTTT. Its protein is CSVVRQGGTEAFF.

This clonotype was counted a single time. The rearrangement uses TRBV5-1 and TRBJ2-5; D is uncertain. Germline lookup yields CDR1 SGHRS and CDR2 YFSETQ. The CDR3 totals 13 residues. Trimming removed 4 bases at V and 7 bases at J, with 14 bases between. The CDR3 DNA reads as TGCGCCAGCAGCCCGGACGGCCTAGGGACCCAGTACTTC. Translation gives CASSPDGLGTQYF.

V is TRBV7-9 and J is TRBJ2-7; 7 bases match TRBD2. This CDR3 contains 14 residues. Germline values: CDR1 SEHNR, CDR2 FQNEAQ (reference sequence). V lost 1 base to trimming and J lost 7 bases; unmatched junction nucleotides: 7. The CDR3 DNA is TGTGCCAGCAGCTTAGGGACGGCGCGGGGGGAGCAGTACTTC. Protein: CASSLGTARGEQYF.